This T cell receptor beta chain was profiled in a study of blood T cells in healthy people across ages. In regard to this clonotype: Antigen: not known. The junction differs from germline at one of its ends, possibly a read error.

The CDR3 contains 16 residues. The V gene's germline CDR1 is SGHTA and CDR2 FQGNSA. Whole-study results and caveats: Unknown CMV status may confound age-related changes in expanded clones.

Using a J-beta primer mix together with a sample-barcoded 5' primer, a second PCR was run for roughly 6 to 12 cycles. From the 5' RACE reads, TCRdb called clonotypes with MiXCR, one entry per CDR3 protein. The table shows some 1.6 million distinct CDR3 sequences, with around 36% occurring only once. The rearrangement uses TRBV7-2 and TRBJ1-5, with 9 bases aligning to TRBD1. The material sequenced was blood. The clonotype comes from a woman between 25 and 40 years old in good health. The CDR3 DNA reads TGTGCCAGCAGCTGGGACAGGGCGTCGGGAAATCAGCCCCGGCATTTT. It is translated as CASSWDRASGNQPRHF. Looking up the rest from reference TRBV7-2 and TRBJ1-5 gives the full variable domain: GAGVSQSPSNKVTEKGKDVELRCDPISGHTALYWYRQSLGQGLEFLIYFQGNSAPDKSGLPSDRFSAERTGGSVSTLTIQRTQQEDSAVYLCASSWDRASGNQPRHFGDGTRLSIL.